This TCR beta chain derives from a study of T cell responses to AZD1222 COVID-19 vaccine. General study findings and limits: Baseline seropositivity occurred in only a handful of AZD1222 recipients. A mostly white British donor set with more females was recruited, and clonal diversity was possibly underestimated. CD4 TCRs linked to vaccination spanned spike, dominating at 160-218 and 743-854. Spike-specific TCR breadth and depth grew following two AZD1222 doses.

For this clone: Its antigen is unidentified.

Profiled with immunoSEQ multiplex PCR; TCRdb holds only in-frame clones, not every one. The sample lists fewer than 90,000 clones; around nine tenths were seen once. Material: peripheral blood, obtained 28 days after the second AZD1222 dose. This TCR came from an adult who received the AZD1222 COVID-19 vaccine.

This CDR3 reads CASDPGGGSYNEQFF. Here the CDR3 DNA reads TGTGCCAGCGATCCCGGCGGGGGCTCCTACAATGAGCAGTTCTTC. This chain uses TRBV2 with TRBJ2-1; TRBD2 agrees at 7 bases. The CDR3 spans 15 residues. Germline CDR1 SNHLY, CDR2 FYNNEI. With 8 bases clipped from V and 0 bases from J, the junction kept 7 bases outside the gene matches.